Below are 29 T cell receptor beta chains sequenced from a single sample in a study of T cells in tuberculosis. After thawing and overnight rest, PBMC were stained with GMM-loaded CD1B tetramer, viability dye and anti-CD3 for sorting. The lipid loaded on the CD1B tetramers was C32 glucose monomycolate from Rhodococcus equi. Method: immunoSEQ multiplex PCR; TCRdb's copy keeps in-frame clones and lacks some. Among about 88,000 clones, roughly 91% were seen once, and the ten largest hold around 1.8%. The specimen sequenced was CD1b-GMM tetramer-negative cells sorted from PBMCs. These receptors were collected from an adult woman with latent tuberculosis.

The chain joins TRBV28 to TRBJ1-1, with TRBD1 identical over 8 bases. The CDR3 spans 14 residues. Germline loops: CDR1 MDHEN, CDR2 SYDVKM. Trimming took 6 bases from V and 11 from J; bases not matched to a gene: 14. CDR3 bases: TGTGCCAGCAGGGGAGGGACAGGTGCCCGAGAGGCTTTCTTT. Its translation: CASRGGTGAREAFF.

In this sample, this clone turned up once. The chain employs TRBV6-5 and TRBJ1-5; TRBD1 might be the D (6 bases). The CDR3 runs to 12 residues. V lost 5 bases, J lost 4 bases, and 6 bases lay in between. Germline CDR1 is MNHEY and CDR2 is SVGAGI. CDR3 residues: CASSQGNQPQHF. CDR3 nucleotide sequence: TGTGCCAGCAGTCAGGGGAATCAGCCCCAGCATTTT.

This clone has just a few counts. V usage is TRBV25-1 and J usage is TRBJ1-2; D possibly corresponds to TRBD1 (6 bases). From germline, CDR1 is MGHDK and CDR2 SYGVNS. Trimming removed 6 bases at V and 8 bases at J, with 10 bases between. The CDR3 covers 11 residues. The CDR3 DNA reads TGTGCCAGCAGGCTCAGGGGAGGCTACACCTTC. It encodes CASRLRGGYTF.

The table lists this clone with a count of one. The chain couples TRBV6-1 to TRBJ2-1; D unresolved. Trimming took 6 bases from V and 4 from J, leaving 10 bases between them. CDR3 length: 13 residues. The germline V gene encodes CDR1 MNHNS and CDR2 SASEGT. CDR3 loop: CASRRLEYNEQFF. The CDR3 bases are TGTGCCAGCAGAAGACTGGAATACAATGAGCAGTTCTTC.

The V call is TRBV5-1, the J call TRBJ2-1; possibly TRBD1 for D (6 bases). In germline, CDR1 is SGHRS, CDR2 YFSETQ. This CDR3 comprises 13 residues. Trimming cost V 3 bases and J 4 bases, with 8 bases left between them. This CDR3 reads CASSWGTYNEQFF. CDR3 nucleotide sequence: TGCGCCAGCAGCTGGGGGACATACAATGAGCAGTTCTTC.

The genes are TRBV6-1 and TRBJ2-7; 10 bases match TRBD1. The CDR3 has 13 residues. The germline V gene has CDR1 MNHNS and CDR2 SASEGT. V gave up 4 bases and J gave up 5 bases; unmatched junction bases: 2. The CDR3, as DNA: TGTGCCAGCAGTGGGGACAGGGGAAACGAGCAGTACTTC. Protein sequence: CASSGDRGNEQYF.

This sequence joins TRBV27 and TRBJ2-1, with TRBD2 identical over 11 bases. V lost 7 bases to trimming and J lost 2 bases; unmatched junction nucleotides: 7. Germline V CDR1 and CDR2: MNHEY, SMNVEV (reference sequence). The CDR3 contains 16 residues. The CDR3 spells CASTDVAGGPYNEQFF. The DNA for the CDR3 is TGTGCCAGCACCGATGTAGCGGGGGGGCCCTACAATGAGCAGTTCTTC.

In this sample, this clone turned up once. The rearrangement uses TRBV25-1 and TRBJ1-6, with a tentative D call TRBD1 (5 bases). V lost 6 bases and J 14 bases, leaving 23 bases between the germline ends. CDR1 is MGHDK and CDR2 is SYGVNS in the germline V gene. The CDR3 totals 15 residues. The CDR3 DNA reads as TGTGCCAGCAGCGACGCGGGACGTCCCTCCGGCGCCCTCCACTTT. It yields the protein CASSDAGRPSGALHF.

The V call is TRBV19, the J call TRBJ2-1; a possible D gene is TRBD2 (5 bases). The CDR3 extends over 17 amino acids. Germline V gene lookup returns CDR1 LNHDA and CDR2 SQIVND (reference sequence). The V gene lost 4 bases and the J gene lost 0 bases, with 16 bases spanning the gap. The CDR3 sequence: CASSTETIFYSYNEQFF. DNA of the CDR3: TGTGCCAGTAGTACGGAGACTATATTTTACTCCTACAATGAGCAGTTCTTC.

The CDR3 DNA sequence: TGTGCCAGTAGTGATGTCGGGAGCTCTGGAAACACCATATATTTT. Protein product: CASSDVGSSGNTIYF. The chain has TRBV19 and TRBJ1-3; D is unclear. The CDR3 runs to 15 residues. V lost 5 bases and J 0 bases, leaving 11 bases between the germline ends. Per germline, CDR1 LNHDA and CDR2 SQIVND (reference sequence). Drawing the rest from reference TRBV19 and TRBJ1-3, the complete variable domain is DGGITQSPKYLFRKEGQNVTLSCEQNLNHDAMYWYRQDPGQGLRLIYYSQIVNDFQKGDIAEGYSVSREKKESFPLTVTSAQKNPTAFYLCASSDVGSSGNTIYFGEGSWLTVV.

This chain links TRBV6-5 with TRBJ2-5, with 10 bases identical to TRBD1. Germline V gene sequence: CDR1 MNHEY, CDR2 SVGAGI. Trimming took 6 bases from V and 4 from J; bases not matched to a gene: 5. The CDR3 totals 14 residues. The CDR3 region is CASSSGQGRETQYF. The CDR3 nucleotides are TGTGCCAGCAGCTCGGGACAGGGGCGAGAGACCCAGTACTTC.

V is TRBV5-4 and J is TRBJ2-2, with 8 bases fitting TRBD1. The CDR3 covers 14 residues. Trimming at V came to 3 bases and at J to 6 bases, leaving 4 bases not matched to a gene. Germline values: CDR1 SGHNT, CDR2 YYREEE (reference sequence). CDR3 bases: TGTGCCAGCAGCTCCAGGGGGCGCCCCGGGGAGCTGTTTTTT. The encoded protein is CASSSRGRPGELFF.

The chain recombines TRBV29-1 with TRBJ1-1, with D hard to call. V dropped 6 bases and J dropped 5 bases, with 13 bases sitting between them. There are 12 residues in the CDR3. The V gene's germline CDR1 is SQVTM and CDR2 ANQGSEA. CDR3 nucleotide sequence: TGCAGCGTCACCCCGGGGAGGACTGAAGCTTTCTTT. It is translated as CSVTPGRTEAFF. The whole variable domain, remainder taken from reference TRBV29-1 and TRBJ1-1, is SAVISQKPSRDICQRGTSLTIQCQVDSQVTMMFWYRQQPGQSLTLIATANQGSEATYESGFVIDKFPISRPNLTFSTLTVSNMSPEDSSIYLCSVTPGRTEAFFGQGTRLTVV.

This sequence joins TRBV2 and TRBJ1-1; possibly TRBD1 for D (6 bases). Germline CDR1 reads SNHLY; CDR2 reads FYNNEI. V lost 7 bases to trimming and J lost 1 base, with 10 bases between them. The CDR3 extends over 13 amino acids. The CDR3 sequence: CASNRGGNTEAFF. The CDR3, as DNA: TGTGCCAGCAATAGAGGGGGGAACACTGAAGCTTTCTTT.

The CDR3 here is CASSLPSGSGGAQETQYF. In DNA form, the CDR3 reads TGCGCCAGCAGCCTACCATCCGGTAGCGGGGGGGCCCAAGAGACCCAGTACTTC. V is TRBV4-1 and J is TRBJ2-5; 11 nucleotides match TRBD2. The V gene's germline CDR1 is MGHRA and CDR2 YSYEKL. The CDR3 has 18 amino acids. V was clipped by 4 bases and J by 1 base; unmatched bases: 11.

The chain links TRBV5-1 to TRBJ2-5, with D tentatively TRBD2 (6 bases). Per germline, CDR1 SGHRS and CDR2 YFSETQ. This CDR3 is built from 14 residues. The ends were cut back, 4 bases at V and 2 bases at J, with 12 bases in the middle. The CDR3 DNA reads TGCGCCAGCAGCCTGGGACTTACACAAGAGACCCAGTACTTC. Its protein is CASSLGLTQETQYF.

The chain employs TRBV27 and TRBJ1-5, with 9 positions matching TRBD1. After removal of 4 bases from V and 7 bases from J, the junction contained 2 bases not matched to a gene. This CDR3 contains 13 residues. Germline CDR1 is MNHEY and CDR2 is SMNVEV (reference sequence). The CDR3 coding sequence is TGTGCCAGCAGTTCAGACAGGGGGCAGCCCCAGCATTTT. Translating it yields CASSSDRGQPQHF.

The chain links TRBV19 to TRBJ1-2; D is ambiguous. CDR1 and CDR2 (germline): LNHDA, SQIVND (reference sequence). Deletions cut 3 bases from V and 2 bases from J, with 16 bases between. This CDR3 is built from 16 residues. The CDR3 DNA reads TGTGCCAGTAGTATTTATAGGCAGGCCGGCAACTATGGCTACACCTTC. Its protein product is CASSIYRQAGNYGYTF.

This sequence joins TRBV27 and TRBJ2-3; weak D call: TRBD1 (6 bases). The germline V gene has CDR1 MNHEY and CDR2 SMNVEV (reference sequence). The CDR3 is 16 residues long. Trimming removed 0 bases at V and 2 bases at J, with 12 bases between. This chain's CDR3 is CASSLSYRASTDTQYF. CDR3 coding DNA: TGTGCCAGCAGTTTATCCTACAGGGCATCCACAGATACGCAGTATTTT.

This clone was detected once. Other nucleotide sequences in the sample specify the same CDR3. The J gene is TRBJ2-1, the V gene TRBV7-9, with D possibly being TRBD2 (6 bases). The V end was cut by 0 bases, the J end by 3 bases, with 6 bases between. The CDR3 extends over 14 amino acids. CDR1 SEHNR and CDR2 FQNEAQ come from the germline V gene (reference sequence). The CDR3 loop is CASSLAGGYNEQFF. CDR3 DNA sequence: TGTGCCAGCAGCTTAGCGGGAGGCTACAATGAGCAGTTCTTC.

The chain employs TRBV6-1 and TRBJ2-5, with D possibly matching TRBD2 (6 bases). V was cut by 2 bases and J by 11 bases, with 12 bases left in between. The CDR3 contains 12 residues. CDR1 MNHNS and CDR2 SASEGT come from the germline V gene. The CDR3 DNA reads TGTGCCAGCAGTGAATCAGGCGGGGAGCAGTACTTC. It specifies CASSESGGEQYF.

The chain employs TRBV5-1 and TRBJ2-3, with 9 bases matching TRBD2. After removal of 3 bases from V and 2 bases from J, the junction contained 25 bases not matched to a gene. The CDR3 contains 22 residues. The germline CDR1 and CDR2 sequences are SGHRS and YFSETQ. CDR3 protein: CASSSYPLAGGSPPAATDTQYF. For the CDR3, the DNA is TGCGCCAGCAGCTCCTACCCTCTGGCGGGGGGGTCCCCTCCGGCCGCCACAGATACGCAGTATTTT.

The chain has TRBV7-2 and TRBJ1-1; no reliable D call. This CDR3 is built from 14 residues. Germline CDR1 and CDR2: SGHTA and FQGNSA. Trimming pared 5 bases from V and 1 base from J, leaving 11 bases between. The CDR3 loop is CASSPLVWNTEAFF. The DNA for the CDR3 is TGTGCCAGCAGCCCCCTCGTTTGGAACACTGAAGCTTTCTTT. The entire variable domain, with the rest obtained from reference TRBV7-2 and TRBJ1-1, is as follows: GAGVSQSPSNKVTEKGKDVELRCDPISGHTALYWYRQSLGQGLEFLIYFQGNSAPDKSGLPSDRFSAERTGGSVSTLTIQRTQQEDSAVYLCASSPLVWNTEAFFGQGTRLTVV.

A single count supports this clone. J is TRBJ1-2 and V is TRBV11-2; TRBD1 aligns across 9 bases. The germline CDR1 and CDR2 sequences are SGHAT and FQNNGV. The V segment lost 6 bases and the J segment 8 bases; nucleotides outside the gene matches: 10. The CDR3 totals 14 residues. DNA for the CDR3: TGTGCCAGCAGTTCCCAGGGGACAGGGTTCGGCTACACCTTC. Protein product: CASSSQGTGFGYTF.

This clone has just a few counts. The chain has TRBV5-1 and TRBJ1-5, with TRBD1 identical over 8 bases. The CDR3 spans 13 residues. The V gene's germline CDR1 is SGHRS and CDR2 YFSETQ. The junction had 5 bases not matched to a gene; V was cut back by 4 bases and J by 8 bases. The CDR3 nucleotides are TGCGCCAGCAGCCGGACAGGGCCTGAGCCCCAGCATTTT. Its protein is CASSRTGPEPQHF. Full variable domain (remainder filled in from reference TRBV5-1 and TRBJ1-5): KAGVTQTPRYLIKTRGQQVTLSCSPISGHRSVSWYQQTPGQGLQFLFEYFSETQRNKGNFPGRFSGRQFSNSRSEMNVSTLELGDSALYLCASSRTGPEPQHFGDGTRLSIL.

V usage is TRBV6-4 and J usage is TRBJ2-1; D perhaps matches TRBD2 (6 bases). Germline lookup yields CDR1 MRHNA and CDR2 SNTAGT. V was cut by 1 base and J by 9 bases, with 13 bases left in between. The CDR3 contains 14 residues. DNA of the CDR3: TGTGCCAGCAGTGACTACGGGGGTGGGGGTGAGCAGTTCTTC. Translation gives CASSDYGGGGEQFF.

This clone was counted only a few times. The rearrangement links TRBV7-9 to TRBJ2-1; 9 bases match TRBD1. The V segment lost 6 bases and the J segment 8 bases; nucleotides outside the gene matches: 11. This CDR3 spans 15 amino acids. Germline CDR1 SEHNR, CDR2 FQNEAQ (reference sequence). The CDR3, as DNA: TGTGCCAGCAGTCAACAGGACAGGGGCGGGGATGAGCAGTTCTTC. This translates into CASSQQDRGGDEQFF. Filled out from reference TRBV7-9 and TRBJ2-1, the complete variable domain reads DTGVSQNPRHKITKRGQNVTFRCDPISEHNRLYWYRQTLGQGPEFLTYFQNEAQLEKSRLLSDRFSAERPKGSFSTLEIQRTEQGDSAMYLCASSQQDRGGDEQFFGPGTRLTVL.

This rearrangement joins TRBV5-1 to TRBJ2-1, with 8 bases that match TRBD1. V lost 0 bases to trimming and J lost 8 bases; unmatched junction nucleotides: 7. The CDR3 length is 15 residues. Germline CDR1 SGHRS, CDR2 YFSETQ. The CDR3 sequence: CASSLDGTGNDEQFF. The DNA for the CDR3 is TGCGCCAGCAGCTTGGACGGGACAGGCAATGATGAGCAGTTCTTC.

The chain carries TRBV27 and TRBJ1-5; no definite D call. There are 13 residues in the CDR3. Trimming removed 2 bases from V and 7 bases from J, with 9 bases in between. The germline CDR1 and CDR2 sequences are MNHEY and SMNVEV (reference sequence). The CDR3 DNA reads TGTGCCAGCAGTTTAGGCAGAGGCCAGCCCCAGCATTTT. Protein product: CASSLGRGQPQHF.